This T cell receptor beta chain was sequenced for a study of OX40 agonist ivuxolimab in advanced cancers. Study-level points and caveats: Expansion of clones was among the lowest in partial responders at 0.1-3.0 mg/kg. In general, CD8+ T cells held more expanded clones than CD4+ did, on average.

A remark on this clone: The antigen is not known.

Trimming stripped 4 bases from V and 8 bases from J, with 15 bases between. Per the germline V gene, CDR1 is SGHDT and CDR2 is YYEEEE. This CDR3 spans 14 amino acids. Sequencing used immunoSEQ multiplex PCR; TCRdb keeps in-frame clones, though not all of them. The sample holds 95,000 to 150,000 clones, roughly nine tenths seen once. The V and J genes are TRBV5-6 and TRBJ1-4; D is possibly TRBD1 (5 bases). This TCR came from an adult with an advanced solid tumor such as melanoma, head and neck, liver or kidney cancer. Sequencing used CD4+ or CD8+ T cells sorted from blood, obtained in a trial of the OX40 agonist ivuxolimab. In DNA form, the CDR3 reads TGTGCCAGCAGCCTTCGAGGGGTAGGGGAAAAACTGTTTTTT. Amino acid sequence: CASSLRGVGEKLFF.